A selection of T cell receptor beta chains follows, all from one sample in a study of cytomegalovirus exposure and HLA in healthy donors. Libraries were prepared by immunoSEQ multiplex PCR; TCRdb keeps only in-frame clonotypes and omits some of them. The data show about 360,000 clones, roughly 90% seen once. Sequencing was performed on PBMCs. The receptors were sampled from a young woman in good health and CMV-seronegative. The conserved cysteine and the conserved F or W are not part of the CDR3 here.

>TRBV2
ASSVIRTGNEGYT
>TRBV5-1
ASSLAAGGQETQY
>TRBV4-1
ASGTPQSPYGYT
>TRBV27
ASSRQVPFVGQPQH
>TRBV7-9
ASSPPLAGLLDTQY
>TRBV5-4
ASSLGRLAVGEQY
>TRBV5-1
ASSTEETQY
>TRBV11-2
ASSVGTAEAF
>TRBV29-1
SVLAGENYEQY
>TRBV2
ASSEQQGTHNEQF
>TRBV9
ASSVVAEQYNEQF
>TRBV2
ASGEGILNTEAF
>TRBV19
ASSKELAGGLYEQY
>TRBV30
AFTSPETDTGELF
>TRBV19
ASSLRGGALETQY
>TRBV5-1
ASSLLREGPPDTQY
>TRBV28
ASTAGEVSNQPQH
>TRBV5-5
ASSPLAGGIYNEQF
>TRBV5-5
ASSLGHEIGNTEAF
>TRBV7-9
ASSSVNTGELF
>TRBV15
ATSLGPGGGYGYT
>TRBV28
ASRTTGGALGNTIY
>TRBV29-1
SVLRTNEQF
>TRBV7-3
ASSESRNTEAF
>TRBV5-1
ASSLGVREALGTGELF
>TRBV27
ASSRTGTSGNTIY
>TRBV7-9
ASSLVPGAAGELF
>TRBV7-9
ASSLALRVVQETQY
>TRBV7-9
ASSSQGGGDGAF
>TRBV27
ASSLQAEATNEKLF
>TRBV28
ASSPPTGTGGNAF
>TRBV30
AWTGQIGLYEQY
>TRBV6-7
ASSYSGMEPGLAGGSYNEQF
>TRBV7-9
ASSRVTYNEQF
>TRBV4-2
ASSQADQGMQPQH
>TRBV2
ASSVGGGNTEAF
>TRBV7-9
ASSVNWGHLSYEQY
>TRBV11-2
ASSPRQYQETQY
>TRBV7-9
ASSPSTSAHFYEQY
>TRBV5-1
ASSTGQGTDEQF
>TRBV6-1
ASTTKWVEGTQY
>TRBV2
ASSDEDSEHTEAF
>TRBV7-9
ASSIGTSGPYEQY
>TRBV29-1
SVIGQNTGELF
>TRBV7-6
ASSLQTPPGELF
>TRBV28
ASSLQGGELNTQY